This is a list of T cell receptor beta chains from one sample in a study of OX40 agonist ivuxolimab in advanced cancers. Produced via immunoSEQ multiplex PCR; TCRdb's table is partial and in-frame only. The table records approximately 60,000 clones, around 77% of them present only once. The source was CD4+ or CD8+ T cells sorted from blood, collected in a trial of the OX40 agonist ivuxolimab. All receptors derive from an adult with an advanced solid tumor such as melanoma, head and neck, liver or kidney cancer. The CDR3 runs from the conserved cysteine through the conserved F or W. Each record gives: D gene, V gene, clone size, J gene, CDR3 protein, CDR3 DNA. A D gene is named only where the DNA matches it firmly. The size of a clone is reported for some rows only, either as once, few or many, or as a class for expanded clones.

.,TRBV29-1,.,TRBJ1-1,CSVEDAGFTGNTEAFF,TGCAGCGTTGAAGATGCGGGATTTACGGGAAACACTGAAGCTTTCTTT
TRBD1,TRBV18,few,TRBJ2-3,CASSPEGASTDTQYF,TGTGCCAGCTCACCAGAGGGGGCGAGCACAGATACGCAGTATTTT
TRBD1,TRBV19,once,TRBJ1-1,CASMPRGITEAFF,TGTGCCAGTATGCCCAGGGGGATCACTGAAGCTTTCTTT
TRBD2,TRBV28,.,TRBJ2-7,CASTNSGNPYEQYF,TGTGCCAGCACCAATAGCGGGAACCCCTACGAGCAGTACTTC
TRBD1,TRBV6-6,.,TRBJ1-3,CASSYSGQGAGNTIYF,TGTGCCAGCAGTTACTCAGGACAGGGGGCTGGAAACACCATATATTTT
.,TRBV6-1,.,TRBJ2-3,CASSLHRDTQYF,TGTGCCAGCAGCCTACATCGAGATACGCAGTATTTT
.,TRBV5-1,.,TRBJ1-4,CASSWDNEKLFF,TGCGCCAGCAGCTGGGATAATGAAAAACTGTTTTTT
TRBD2,TRBV28,few,TRBJ2-2,CASSRGGWTGELFF,TGTGCCAGCAGCCGCGGGGGTTGGACCGGGGAGCTGTTTTTT
.,TRBV5-1,.,TRBJ1-2,CASSRLTGDYGYTF,TGCGCCAGCAGCCGATTGACGGGGGATTATGGCTACACCTTC
.,TRBV18,.,TRBJ2-1,CASSPGSVNEQFF,TGTGCCAGCTCACCAGGTAGTGTGAATGAGCAGTTCTTC
TRBD1,TRBV5-1,.,TRBJ2-5,CASSLVTGGEETQYF,TGCGCCAGCAGCTTGGTAACAGGGGGCGAAGAGACCCAGTACTTC
TRBD1,TRBV5-5,.,TRBJ2-1,CASSLLWTGYNEQFF,TGTGCCAGCAGCTTGCTCTGGACAGGGTACAATGAGCAGTTCTTC
TRBD2,TRBV7-9,few,TRBJ2-2,CASSPQRELLTGELFF,TGTGCCAGCAGTCCTCAGCGGGAGCTTTTGACCGGGGAGCTGTTTTTT
.,TRBV7-4,.,TRBJ1-1,CASSLGIGPSSTNTEAFF,TGTGCCAGCAGCTTAGGAATCGGACCGAGTTCGACTAACACTGAAGCTTTCTTT
.,TRBV7-3,.,TRBJ2-7,CASSLYGRPYEQYF,TGTGCCAGCAGCCTATACGGCAGGCCCTACGAGCAGTACTTC
.,TRBV7-2,.,TRBJ1-5,CASSPDRWRGDQPQHF,TGTGCCAGCAGCCCCGACAGGTGGAGGGGTGATCAGCCCCAGCATTTT
TRBD2,TRBV28,.,TRBJ2-1,CASSLPGLAGNEQFF,TGTGCCAGCAGCCTTCCGGGACTAGCGGGAAATGAGCAGTTCTTC
.,TRBV4-1,.,TRBJ1-6,CASSQDRRGNYNSPLHF,TGCGCCAGCAGCCAAGACCGGAGGGGCAACTATAATTCACCCCTCCACTTT
.,TRBV7-2,.,TRBJ1-1,CASSGTPFEAFF,TGTGCCAGCAGCGGGACCCCGTTTGAAGCTTTCTTT
TRBD2,TRBV5-1,.,TRBJ2-1,CASSFNGGAPNEQFF,TGCGCCAGCAGCTTCAACGGGGGGGCCCCAAATGAGCAGTTCTTC
.,TRBV7-3,.,TRBJ1-6,CASSRQDNSPLHF,TGTGCCAGCAGCCGACAGGATAATTCACCCCTCCACTTT
.,TRBV5-1,.,TRBJ2-2,CASSFEGGELFF,TGCGCCAGCAGCTTCGAAGGCGGGGAGCTGTTTTTT
TRBD1,TRBV5-1,.,TRBJ2-3,CASSPGQLSADTQYF,TGCGCCAGCAGCCCGGGACAGCTCTCCGCGGATACGCAGTATTTT
TRBD2,TRBV7-8,.,TRBJ2-5,CASSLTSGGQETQYF,TGTGCCAGCAGCTTGACTAGCGGGGGGCAAGAGACCCAGTACTTC
.,TRBV9,few,TRBJ2-2,CASSGRGMSDGELFF,TGTGCCAGCAGCGGGCGCGGCATGTCGGACGGGGAGCTGTTTTTT
TRBD2,TRBV7-8,.,TRBJ2-1,CASSLAGGRGNEQFF,TGTGCCAGCAGCTTGGCGGGAGGACGGGGCAATGAGCAGTTCTTC
TRBD1,TRBV6-6,.,TRBJ1-2,CASSYGTGGSHYGYTF,TGTGCCAGCAGTTACGGGACAGGGGGCAGTCACTATGGCTACACCTTC
.,TRBV19,.,TRBJ1-4,CASTTRGSSYEKLFF,TGTGCCAGTACCACTCGTGGGTCCTCATATGAAAAACTGTTTTTT
.,TRBV2,.,TRBJ1-2,CASSARNYRWTYGYTF,TGTGCCAGCAGTGCGCGAAATTACCGATGGACCTATGGCTACACCTTC
.,TRBV30,.,TRBJ2-7,CAWTVQGLPAEQYF,TGTGCCTGGACTGTACAGGGACTACCGGCCGAGCAGTACTTC
.,TRBV27,few,TRBJ2-1,CASSFRMGGLYNEQFF,TGTGCCAGCAGTTTTCGGATGGGGGGGCTTTACAATGAGCAGTTCTTC
TRBD1,TRBV29-1,few,TRBJ1-1,CSTDRGRETEAFF,TGCAGCACTGACAGGGGGCGCGAAACTGAAGCTTTCTTT
TRBD2,TRBV19,.,TRBJ2-1,CASSILAGGSEQFF,TGTGCCAGTAGTATCCTAGCGGGGGGCTCTGAGCAGTTCTTC
.,TRBV5-4,.,TRBJ2-7,CASSLRIGPQSYEQYF,TGTGCCAGCAGCCTCCGCATCGGGCCACAATCCTACGAGCAGTACTTC
.,TRBV7-9,.,TRBJ1-1,CASSLGKWNTEAFF,TGTGCCAGCAGCTTAGGAAAGTGGAACACTGAAGCTTTCTTT
.,TRBV29-1,few,TRBJ1-1,CSVDGQLFEAFF,TGCAGCGTTGATGGACAGTTGTTTGAAGCTTTCTTT
.,TRBV2,few,TRBJ1-5,CASNGREGNQPQHF,TGTGCCAGCAACGGCAGGGAGGGCAATCAGCCCCAGCATTTT
TRBD2,TRBV7-6,.,TRBJ2-3,CASSLVEGGDYTDTQYF,TGTGCCAGCAGCTTAGTAGAGGGTGGGGACTACACAGATACGCAGTATTTT
.,TRBV7-2,once,TRBJ1-3,CASSLMGGFSGNTIYF,TGTGCCAGCAGCTTAATGGGCGGATTCTCTGGAAACACCATATATTTT
.,TRBV7-2,few,TRBJ1-2,CASSRTVNYGYTF,TGTGCCAGCAGTAGGACAGTTAACTATGGCTACACCTTC